The source of this T cell receptor beta chain is a study of control samples from healthy donors and cancer patients. The germline V gene has CDR1 SGHRS and CDR2 YFSETQ. This CDR3 has 15 amino acids. V lost 0 bases to trimming and J lost 2 bases; unmatched junction nucleotides: 4. Assay: immunoSEQ multiplex PCR; the TCRdb copy retains only in-frame clones and omits some. The sample lists 100,000 to 110,000 clones; about 90% were seen once. The V call is TRBV5-1, the J call TRBJ1-2; TRBD1 matches 7 bases. The receptor was isolated from a woman aged 50 to 65 in good health. The sequencing input was blood. DNA for the CDR3: TGCGCCAGCAGCTTGGCCGGGACAGCGAACTATGGCTACACCTTC. Its protein product is CASSLAGTANYGYTF.